This TCR beta chain was observed in a study of OX40 agonist ivuxolimab in advanced cancers. The data were produced by immunoSEQ multiplex PCR, yet TCRdb's version contains in-frame clones alone and is incomplete. The sample has tens of thousands of clones; approximately 89% are singletons. Regarding the study as a whole: Some nonresponders also had low normalized T-cell clonal expansion.

As to this clone: Its antigen is as yet unknown.

This CDR3 is 19 amino acids long. V was pared by 0 bases and J by 0 bases, with 20 bases between. Germline V gives CDR1 SGHDN, CDR2 FVKESK. V and J are TRBV14 and TRBJ1-1, with D uncertain. The sample in question was CD4+ or CD8+ T cells sorted from blood, obtained in a trial of the OX40 agonist ivuxolimab. This sequence was found in an adult with an advanced solid tumor such as melanoma, head and neck, liver or kidney cancer. The CDR3 spells CASSQERSQIKVMNTEAFF. CDR3 in DNA: TGTGCCAGCAGCCAAGAAAGGAGCCAGATAAAGGTCATGAACACTGAAGCTTTCTTT.